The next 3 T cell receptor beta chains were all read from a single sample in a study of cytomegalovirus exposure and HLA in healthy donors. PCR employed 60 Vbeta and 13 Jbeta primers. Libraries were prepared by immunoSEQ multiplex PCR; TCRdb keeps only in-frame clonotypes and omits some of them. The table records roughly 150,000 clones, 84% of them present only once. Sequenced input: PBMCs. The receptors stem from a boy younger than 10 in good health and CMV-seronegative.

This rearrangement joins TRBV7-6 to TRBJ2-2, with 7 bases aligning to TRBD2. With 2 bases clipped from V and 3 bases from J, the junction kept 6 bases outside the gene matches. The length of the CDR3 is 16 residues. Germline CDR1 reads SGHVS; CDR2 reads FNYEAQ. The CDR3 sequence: CASSLRAGLYTGELFF. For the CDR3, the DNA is TGTGCCAGCAGCTTACGAGCGGGGTTATACACCGGGGAGCTGTTTTTT.

CDR3 amino acids: CATGQGATDNQPQHF. In DNA form, the CDR3 reads TGTGCCACGGGACAGGGGGCGACCGACAATCAGCCCCAGCATTTT. The chain joins TRBV10-3 to TRBJ1-5, with 12 positions matching TRBD1. The CDR3 length is 15 residues. Germline trimming cut 10 bases from V and 3 bases from J; bases unmatched to any gene: 7. The germline gives CDR1 ENHRY, CDR2 SYGVKD.

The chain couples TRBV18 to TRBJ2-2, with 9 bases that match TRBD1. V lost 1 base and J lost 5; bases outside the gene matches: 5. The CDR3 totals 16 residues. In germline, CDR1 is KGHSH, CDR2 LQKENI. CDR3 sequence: CASSPLGQGETGELFF. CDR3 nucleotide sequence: TGTGCCAGCTCACCACTGGGACAGGGAGAAACCGGGGAGCTGTTTTTT.